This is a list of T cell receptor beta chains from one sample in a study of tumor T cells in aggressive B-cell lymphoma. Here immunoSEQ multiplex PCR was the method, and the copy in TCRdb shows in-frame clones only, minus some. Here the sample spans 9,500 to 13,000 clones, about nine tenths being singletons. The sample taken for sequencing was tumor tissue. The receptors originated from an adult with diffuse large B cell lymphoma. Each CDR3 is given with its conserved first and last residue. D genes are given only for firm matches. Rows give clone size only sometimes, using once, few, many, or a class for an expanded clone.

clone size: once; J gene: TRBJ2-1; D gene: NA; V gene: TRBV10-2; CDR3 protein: CASSKLANEQFF; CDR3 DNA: TGCGCCAGCAGCAAACTAGCAAATGAGCAGTTCTTC
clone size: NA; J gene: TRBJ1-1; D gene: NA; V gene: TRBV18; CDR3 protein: CASSLIGGTEAFF; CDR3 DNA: TGTGCCAGCTCACTCATCGGAGGCACTGAAGCTTTCTTT
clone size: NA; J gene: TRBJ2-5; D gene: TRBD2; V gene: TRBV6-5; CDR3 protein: CASRLGTSRETQYF; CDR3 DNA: TGTGCCAGCAGGCTGGGGACTAGCCGAGAGACCCAGTACTTC
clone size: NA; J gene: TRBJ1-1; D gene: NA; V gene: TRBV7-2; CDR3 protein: CASSFAVPRGTEAFF; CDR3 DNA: TGTGCCAGCAGCTTCGCCGTGCCGCGGGGCACTGAAGCTTTCTTT
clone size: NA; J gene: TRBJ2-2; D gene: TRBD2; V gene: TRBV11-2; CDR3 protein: CASSLEGLAYTGELFF; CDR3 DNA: TGTGCCAGCAGCTTAGAGGGACTAGCGTACACCGGGGAGCTGTTTTTT
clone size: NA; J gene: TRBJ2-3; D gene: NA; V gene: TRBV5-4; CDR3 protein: CASSTRTSGDTQYF; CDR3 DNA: TGTGCCAGCAGCACAAGGACTTCGGGAGATACGCAGTATTTT
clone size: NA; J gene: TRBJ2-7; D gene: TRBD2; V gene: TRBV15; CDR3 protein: CATSRVASGRYEQYF; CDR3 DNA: TGTGCCACCAGCAGAGTAGCTAGCGGGAGGTACGAGCAGTACTTC
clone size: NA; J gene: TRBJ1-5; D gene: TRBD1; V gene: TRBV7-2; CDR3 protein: CASSLSTGTGYQPQHF; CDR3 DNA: TGTGCCAGCAGCTTAAGTACTGGGACAGGGTATCAGCCCCAGCATTTT
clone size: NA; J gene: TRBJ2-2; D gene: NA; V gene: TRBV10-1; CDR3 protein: CASSAGGELFF; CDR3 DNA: TGCGCCAGCAGTGCGGGCGGGGAGCTGTTTTTT
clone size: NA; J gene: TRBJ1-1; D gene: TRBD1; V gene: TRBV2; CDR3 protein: CASTPWTGVNTEAFF; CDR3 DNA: TGTGCCAGCACACCCTGGACAGGGGTAAACACTGAAGCTTTCTTT
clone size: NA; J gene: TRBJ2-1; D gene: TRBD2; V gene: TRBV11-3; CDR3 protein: CASSLRGGMNEQFF; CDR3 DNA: TGTGCCAGCAGCTTAAGGGGAGGGATGAATGAGCAGTTCTTC
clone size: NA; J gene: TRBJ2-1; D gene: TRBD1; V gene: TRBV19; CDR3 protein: CASSMGQVLSYNEQFF; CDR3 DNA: TGTGCCAGTAGTATGGGACAGGTCCTCTCCTACAATGAGCAGTTCTTC
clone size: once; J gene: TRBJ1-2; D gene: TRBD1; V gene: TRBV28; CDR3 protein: CASRREGGGGYTF; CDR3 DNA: TGTGCCAGCAGGCGGGAAGGGGGCGGAGGCTACACCTTC
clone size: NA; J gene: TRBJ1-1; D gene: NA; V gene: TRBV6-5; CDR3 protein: CASSSGGHEAFF; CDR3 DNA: TGTGCCAGCAGTTCGGGAGGTCATGAAGCTTTCTTT
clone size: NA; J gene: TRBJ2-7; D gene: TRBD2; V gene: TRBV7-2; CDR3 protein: CASSSRGGRAGQGYEQYF; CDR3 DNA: TGTGCCAGCAGCTCGCGGGGGGGTAGGGCAGGGCAGGGCTACGAGCAGTACTTC
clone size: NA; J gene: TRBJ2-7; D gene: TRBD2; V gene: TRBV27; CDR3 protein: CASSLMRTSGYEQYF; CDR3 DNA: TGTGCCAGCAGTTTAATGAGAACTAGCGGCTACGAGCAGTACTTC
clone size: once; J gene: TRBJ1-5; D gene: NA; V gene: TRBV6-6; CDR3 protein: CASSSKSGVSNQPQHF; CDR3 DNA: TGTGCCAGCAGTTCAAAGTCGGGGGTCAGCAATCAGCCCCAGCATTTT
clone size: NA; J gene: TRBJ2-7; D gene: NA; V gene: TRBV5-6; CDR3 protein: CASRGRGTSYEQYF; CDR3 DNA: TGTGCCAGCAGGGGTCGGGGAACCTCCTACGAGCAGTACTTC
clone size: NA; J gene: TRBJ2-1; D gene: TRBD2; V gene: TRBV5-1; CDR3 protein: CASRDSGGSYNEQFF; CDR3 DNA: TGCGCCAGCAGAGATTCGGGAGGCTCCTACAATGAGCAGTTCTTC
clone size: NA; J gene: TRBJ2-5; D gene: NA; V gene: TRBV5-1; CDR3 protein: CASSPSGETQYF; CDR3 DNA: TGCGCCAGCAGCCCCTCGGGAGAGACCCAGTACTTC
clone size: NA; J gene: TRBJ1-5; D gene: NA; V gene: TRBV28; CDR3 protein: CASSLGRVAVRYSNQPQHF; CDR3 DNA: TGTGCCAGCAGTTTAGGGAGGGTAGCCGTCCGATATAGCAATCAGCCCCAGCATTTT
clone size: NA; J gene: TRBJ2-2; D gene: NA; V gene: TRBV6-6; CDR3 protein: CASSYRGAGSGELFF; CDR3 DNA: TGTGCCAGCAGTTATAGGGGAGCGGGTTCCGGGGAGCTGTTTTTT
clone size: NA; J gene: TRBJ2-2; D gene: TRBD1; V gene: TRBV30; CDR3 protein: CASPSDRARGELFF; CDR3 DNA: TGTGCCTCACCCTCCGACAGGGCGAGGGGGGAGCTGTTTTTT
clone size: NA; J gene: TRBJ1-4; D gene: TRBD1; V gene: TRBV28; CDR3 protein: CASRRDRGLPNEKLFF; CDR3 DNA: TGTGCCAGCAGGCGGGACAGGGGGCTACCTAATGAAAAACTGTTTTTT
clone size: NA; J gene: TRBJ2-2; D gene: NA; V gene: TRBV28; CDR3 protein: CASSPPGELFF; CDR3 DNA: TGTGCCAGCAGCCCTCCTGGGGAGCTGTTTTTT
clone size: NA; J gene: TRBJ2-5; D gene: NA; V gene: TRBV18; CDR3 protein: CASSPRMARSQETQYF; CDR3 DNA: TGTGCCAGCTCACCACGTATGGCAAGGAGCCAAGAGACCCAGTACTTC
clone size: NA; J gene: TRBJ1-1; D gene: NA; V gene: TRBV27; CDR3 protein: CASSLTGMNTEAFF; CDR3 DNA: TGTGCCAGCAGTTTAACAGGGATGAACACTGAAGCTTTCTTT
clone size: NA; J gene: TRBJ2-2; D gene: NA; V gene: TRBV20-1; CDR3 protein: CSMQGTGELFF; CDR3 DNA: TGCAGCATGCAGGGGACCGGGGAGCTGTTTTTT
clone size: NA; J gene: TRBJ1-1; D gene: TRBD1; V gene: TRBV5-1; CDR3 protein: CASSPGQGASEAFF; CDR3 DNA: TGCGCCAGCAGCCCCGGACAGGGGGCCTCTGAAGCTTTCTTT
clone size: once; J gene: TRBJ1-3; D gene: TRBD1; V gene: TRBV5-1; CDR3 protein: CASSDGTGSTGNTIYF; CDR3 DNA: TGCGCCAGCAGCGACGGGACAGGGTCTACGGGAAACACCATATATTTT
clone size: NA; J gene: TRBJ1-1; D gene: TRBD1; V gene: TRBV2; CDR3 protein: CASSTGGARPEAFF; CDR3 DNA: TGTGCCAGTAGTACAGGGGGGGCACGCCCTGAAGCTTTCTTT
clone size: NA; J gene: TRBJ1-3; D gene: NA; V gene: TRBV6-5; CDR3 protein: CASSYSSDNSGNTIYF; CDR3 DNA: TGTGCCAGCAGTTACTCTTCGGACAACTCTGGAAACACCATATATTTT
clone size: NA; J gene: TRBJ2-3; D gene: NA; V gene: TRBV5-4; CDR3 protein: CASSFQGLNTQYF; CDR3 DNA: TGTGCCAGCAGCTTCCAGGGGTTGAATACGCAGTATTTT
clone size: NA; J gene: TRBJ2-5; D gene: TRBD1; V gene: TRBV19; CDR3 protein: CASTSPGQGKTQYF; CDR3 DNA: TGTGCCAGTACCTCGCCGGGACAGGGGAAGACCCAGTACTTC
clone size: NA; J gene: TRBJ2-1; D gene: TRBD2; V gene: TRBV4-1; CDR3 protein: CASSLTSLEQFF; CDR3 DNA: TGCGCCAGCAGCCTGACTAGCCTTGAGCAGTTCTTC
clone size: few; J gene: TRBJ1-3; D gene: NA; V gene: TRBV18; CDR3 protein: CASSPQQDSGNTIYF; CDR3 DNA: TGTGCCAGCTCACCACAACAGGATTCTGGAAACACCATATATTTT
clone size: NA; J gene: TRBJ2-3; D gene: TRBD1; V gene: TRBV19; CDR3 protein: CASSRGQGTDTQYF; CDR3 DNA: TGTGCCAGTAGTCGGGGACAGGGCACAGATACGCAGTATTTT
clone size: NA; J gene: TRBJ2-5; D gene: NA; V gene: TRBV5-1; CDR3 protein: CASSFLTGTQYF; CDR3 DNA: TGCGCCAGCAGCTTCCTGACTGGGACCCAGTACTTC
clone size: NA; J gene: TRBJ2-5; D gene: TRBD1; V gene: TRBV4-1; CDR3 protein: CASSEYGQDGETQYF; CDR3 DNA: TGCGCCAGCAGCGAATATGGACAGGACGGAGAGACCCAGTACTTC
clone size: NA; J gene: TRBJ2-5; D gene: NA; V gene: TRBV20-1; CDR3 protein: CSASGETQYF; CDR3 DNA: TGCAGTGCTAGTGGCGAGACCCAGTACTTC
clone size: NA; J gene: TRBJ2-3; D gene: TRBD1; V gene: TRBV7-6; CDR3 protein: CASSLLPGQGGDTQYF; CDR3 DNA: TGTGCCAGCAGCTTACTCCCGGGACAGGGGGGTGATACGCAGTATTTT
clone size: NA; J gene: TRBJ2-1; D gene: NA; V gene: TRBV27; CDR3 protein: CASSSILLAAPYNEQFF; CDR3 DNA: TGCGCCAGCAGTTCAATTTTACTAGCAGCCCCTTACAATGAGCAGTTCTTC
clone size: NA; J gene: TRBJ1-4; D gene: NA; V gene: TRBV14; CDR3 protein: CASSPGLSEKLFF; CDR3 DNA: TGTGCCAGCAGCCCCGGTCTAAGTGAAAAACTGTTTTTT
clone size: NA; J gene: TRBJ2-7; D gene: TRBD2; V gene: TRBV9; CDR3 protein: CASSVGGRETYEQYF; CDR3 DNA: TGTGCCAGCAGCGTAGGGGGGAGGGAAACCTACGAGCAGTACTTC
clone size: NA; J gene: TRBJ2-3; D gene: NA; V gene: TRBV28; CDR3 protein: CASSSAGGLITDTQYF; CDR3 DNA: TGTGCCAGCAGCTCCGCCGGGGGGCTCATCACAGATACGCAGTATTTT
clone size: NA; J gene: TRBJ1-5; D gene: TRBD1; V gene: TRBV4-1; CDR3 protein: CASSHDRANQPQHF; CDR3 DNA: TGCGCCAGCAGCCACGACAGGGCCAATCAGCCCCAGCATTTT
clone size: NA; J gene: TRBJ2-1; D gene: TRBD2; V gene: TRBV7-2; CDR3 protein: CASSPIAGRYNEQFF; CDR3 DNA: TGTGCCAGCAGCCCTATAGCGGGACGTTACAATGAGCAGTTCTTC
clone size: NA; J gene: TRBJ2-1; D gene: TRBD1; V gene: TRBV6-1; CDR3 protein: CASSARTDRRNEQFF; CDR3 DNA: TGTGCCAGCAGTGCCCGAACGGACAGGAGGAATGAGCAGTTCTTC
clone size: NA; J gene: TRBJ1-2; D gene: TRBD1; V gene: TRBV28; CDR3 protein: CASRSGTGLTNYGYTF; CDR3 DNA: TGTGCCAGCAGATCCGGGACAGGGCTTACTAACTATGGCTACACCTTC
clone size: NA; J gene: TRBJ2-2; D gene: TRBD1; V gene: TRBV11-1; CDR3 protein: CASSSRGSGTGELFF; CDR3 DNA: TGTGCCAGCAGCTCCAGGGGGAGTGGCACCGGGGAGCTGTTTTTT
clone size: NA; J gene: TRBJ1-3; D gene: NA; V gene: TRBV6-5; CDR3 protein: CASSYSPGSGNTIYF; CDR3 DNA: TGTGCCAGCAGTTACTCGCCGGGTTCTGGAAACACCATATATTTT
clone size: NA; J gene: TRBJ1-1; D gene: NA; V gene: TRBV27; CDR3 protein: CASRAYGEFYEAFF; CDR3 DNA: TGTGCCAGCAGGGCTTACGGGGAATTCTATGAAGCTTTCTTT
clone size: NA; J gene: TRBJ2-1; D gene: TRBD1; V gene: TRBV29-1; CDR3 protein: CSARDSSGNEQFF; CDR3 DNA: TGCAGCGCCAGGGACAGTTCGGGCAATGAGCAGTTCTTC
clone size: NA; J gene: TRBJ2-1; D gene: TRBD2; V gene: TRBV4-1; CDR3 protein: CASSAASGFYNEQFF; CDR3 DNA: TGCGCCAGCAGTGCAGCTAGCGGCTTCTACAATGAGCAGTTCTTC
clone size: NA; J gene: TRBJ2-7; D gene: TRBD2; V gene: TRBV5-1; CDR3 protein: CASSSSGTSGRPSYEQYF; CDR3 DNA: TGCGCCAGCAGCTCCTCCGGGACTAGCGGGAGGCCCTCCTACGAGCAGTACTTC
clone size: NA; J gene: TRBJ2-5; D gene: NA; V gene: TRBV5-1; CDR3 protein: CASSGSLDTRETQYF; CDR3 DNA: TGCGCCAGCAGCGGGAGTTTGGATACGCGAGAGACCCAGTACTTC
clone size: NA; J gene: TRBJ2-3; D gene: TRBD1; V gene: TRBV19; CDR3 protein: CASRPGTGGIWTQYF; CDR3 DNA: TGTGCCAGTAGGCCGGGGACAGGGGGAATTTGGACGCAGTATTTT